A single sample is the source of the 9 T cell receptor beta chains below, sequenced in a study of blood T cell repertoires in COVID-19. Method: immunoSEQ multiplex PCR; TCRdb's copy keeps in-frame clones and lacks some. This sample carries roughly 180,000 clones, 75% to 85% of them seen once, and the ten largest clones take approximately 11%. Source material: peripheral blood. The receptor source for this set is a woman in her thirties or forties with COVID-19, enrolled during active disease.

As DNA, the CDR3 is TGCGCCAGCAGCCACAGCTCCTCGGCAACAGACGCCTCTGGGGCCAACGTCCTGACTTTC. Its protein product is CASSHSSSATDASGANVLTF. The chain joins TRBV4-1 to TRBJ2-6; D not certain. V was shortened by 3 bases and J by 0 bases, with 21 bases between the two germline ends. The CDR3 is made up of 20 amino acids. Germline CDR1 MGHRA, CDR2 YSYEKL.

The CDR3 nucleotides are TGCGCCAGCAGCACGCCGGACAGGGGAGTCCACGAGCAGTACTTC. Its protein is CASSTPDRGVHEQYF. This chain uses TRBV5-1 with TRBJ2-7; TRBD1 matches 9 bases. Germline V gene data show CDR1 as SGHRS and CDR2 as YFSETQ. V shed 4 bases and J 5 bases; nucleotides not matched to a gene: 10. The CDR3 length is 15 residues.

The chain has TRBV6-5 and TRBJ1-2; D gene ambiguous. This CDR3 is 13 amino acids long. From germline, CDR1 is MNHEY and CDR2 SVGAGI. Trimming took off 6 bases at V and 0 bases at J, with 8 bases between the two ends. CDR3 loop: CASRGSPNYGYTF. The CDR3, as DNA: TGTGCCAGCAGGGGGAGCCCTAACTATGGCTACACCTTC.

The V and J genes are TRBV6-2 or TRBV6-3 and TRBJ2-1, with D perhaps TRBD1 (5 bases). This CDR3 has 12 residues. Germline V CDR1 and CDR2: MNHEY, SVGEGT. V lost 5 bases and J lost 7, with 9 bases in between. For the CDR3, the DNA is TGTGCCAGCAGTCACAACAGGAATGAGCAGTTCTTC. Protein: CASSHNRNEQFF.

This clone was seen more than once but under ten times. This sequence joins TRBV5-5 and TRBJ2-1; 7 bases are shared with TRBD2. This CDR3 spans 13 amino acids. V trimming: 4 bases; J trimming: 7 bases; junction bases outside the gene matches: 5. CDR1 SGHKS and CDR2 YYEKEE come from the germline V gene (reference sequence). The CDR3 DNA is TGTGCCAGCAGCACCGGGACTACAAATGAGCAGTTCTTC. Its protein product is CASSTGTTNEQFF.

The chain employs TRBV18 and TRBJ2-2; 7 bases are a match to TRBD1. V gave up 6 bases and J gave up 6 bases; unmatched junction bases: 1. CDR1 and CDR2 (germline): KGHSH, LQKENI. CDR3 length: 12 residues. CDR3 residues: CASSTGPGELFF. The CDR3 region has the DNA TGTGCCAGCTCGACAGGGCCCGGGGAGCTGTTTTTT.

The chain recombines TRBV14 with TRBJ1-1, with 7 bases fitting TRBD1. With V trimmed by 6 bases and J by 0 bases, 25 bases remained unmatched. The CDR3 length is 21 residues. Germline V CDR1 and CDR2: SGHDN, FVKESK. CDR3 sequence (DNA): TGTGCCAGCAGTAGGCTCAATTTTGGGGACAGCTCTCTACCTTTGAACACTGAAGCTTTCTTT. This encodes CASSRLNFGDSSLPLNTEAFF.

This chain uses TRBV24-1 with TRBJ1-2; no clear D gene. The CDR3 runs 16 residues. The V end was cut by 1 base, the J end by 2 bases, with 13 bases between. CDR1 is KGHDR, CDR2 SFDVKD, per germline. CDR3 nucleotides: TGTGCCACCAGTGATTTTAATGCCGGAGGGAACTATGGCTACACCTTC. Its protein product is CATSDFNAGGNYGYTF.

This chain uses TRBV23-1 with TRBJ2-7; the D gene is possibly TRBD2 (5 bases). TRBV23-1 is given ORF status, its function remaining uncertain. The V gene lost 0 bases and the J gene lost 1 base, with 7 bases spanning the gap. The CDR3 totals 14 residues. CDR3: CASSQSRDSYEQYF. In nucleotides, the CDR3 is TGCGCCAGCAGTCAATCCCGGGATTCCTACGAGCAGTACTTC.